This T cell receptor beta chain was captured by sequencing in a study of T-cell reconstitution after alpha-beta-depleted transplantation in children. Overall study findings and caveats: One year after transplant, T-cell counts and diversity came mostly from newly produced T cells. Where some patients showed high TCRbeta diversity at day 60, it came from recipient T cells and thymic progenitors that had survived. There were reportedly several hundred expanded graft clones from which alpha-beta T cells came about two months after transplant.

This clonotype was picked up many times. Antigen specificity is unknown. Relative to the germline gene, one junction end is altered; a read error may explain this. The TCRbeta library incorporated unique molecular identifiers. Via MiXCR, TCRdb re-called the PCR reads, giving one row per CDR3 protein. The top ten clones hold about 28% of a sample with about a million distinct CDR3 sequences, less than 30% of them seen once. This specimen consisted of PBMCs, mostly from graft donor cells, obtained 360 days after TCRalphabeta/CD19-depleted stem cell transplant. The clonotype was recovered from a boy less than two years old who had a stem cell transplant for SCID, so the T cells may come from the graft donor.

The CDR3 spells CASSLSGNEQYF. The CDR3 coding sequence is TGCGCCAGCAGCTTGTCAGGGAACGAGCAGTACTTC. The chain employs TRBV12-3 or TRBV12-4 and TRBJ2-7; TRBD1 is a possible D gene (5 bases). CDR3 size: 12 residues.